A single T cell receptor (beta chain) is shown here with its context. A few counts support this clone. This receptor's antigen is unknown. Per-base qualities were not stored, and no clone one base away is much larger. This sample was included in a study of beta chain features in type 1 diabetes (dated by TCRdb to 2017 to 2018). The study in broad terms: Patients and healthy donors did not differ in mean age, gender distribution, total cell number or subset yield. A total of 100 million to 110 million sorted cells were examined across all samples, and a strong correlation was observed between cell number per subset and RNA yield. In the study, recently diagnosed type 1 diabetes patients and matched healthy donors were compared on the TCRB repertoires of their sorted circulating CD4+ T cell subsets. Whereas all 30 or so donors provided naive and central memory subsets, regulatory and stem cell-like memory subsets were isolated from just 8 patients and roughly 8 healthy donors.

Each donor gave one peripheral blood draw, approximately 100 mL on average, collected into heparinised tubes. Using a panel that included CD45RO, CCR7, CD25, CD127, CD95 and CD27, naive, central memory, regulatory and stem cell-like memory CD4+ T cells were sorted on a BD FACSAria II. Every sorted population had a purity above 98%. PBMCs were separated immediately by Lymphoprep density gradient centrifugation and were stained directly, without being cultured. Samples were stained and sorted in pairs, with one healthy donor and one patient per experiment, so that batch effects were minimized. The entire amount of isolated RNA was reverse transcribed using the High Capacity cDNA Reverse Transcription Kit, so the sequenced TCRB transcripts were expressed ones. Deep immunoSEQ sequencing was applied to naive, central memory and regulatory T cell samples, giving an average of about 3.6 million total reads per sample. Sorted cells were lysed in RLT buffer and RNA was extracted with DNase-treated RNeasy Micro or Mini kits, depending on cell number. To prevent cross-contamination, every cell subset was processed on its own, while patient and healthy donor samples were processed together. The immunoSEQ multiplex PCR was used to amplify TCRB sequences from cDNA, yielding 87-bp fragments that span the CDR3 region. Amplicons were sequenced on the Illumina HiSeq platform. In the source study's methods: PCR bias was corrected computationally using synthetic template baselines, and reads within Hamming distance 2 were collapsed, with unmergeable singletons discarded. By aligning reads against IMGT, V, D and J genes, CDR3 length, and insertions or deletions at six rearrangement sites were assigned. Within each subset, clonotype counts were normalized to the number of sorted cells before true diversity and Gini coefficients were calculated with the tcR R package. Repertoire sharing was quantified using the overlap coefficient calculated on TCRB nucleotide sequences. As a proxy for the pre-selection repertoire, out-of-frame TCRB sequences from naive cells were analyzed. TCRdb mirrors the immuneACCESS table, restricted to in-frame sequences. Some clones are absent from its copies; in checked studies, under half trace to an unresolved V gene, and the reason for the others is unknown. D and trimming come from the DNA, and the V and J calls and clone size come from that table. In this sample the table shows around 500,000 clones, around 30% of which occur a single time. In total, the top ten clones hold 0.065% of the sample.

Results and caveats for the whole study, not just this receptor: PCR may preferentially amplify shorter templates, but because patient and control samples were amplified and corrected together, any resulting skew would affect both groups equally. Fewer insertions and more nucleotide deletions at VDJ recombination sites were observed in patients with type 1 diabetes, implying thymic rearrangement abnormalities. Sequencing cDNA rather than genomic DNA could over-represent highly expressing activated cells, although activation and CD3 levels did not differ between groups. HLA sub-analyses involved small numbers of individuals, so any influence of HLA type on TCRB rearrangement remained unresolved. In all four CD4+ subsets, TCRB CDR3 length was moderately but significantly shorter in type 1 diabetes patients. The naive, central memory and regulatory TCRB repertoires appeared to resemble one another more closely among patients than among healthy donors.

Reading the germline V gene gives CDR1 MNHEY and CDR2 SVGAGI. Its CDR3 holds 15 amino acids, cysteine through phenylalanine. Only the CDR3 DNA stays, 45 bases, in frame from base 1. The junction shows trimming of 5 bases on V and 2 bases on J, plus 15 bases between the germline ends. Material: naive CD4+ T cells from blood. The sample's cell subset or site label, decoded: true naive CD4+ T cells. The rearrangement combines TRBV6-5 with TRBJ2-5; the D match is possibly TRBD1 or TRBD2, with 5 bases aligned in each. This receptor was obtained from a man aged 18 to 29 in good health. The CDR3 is CASSHRDGSQETQYF. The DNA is TGTGCCAGCAGTCACCGGGACGGGTCTCAAGAGACCCAGTACTTC.